The clone carrying this T cell receptor (beta chain) has ten or more counts. Its antigen is unidentified. TCRdb re-called the RT-PCR reads with MiXCR, one entry per CDR3 protein. The sample holds about 700,000 distinct CDR3 sequences, approximately 14% seen once. In germline, CDR1 is SQVTM, CDR2 ANQGSEA. V lost 4 bases and J lost 3; bases outside the gene matches: 7. This CDR3 has 14 residues. This record comes from a study of response to subunit inactivated influenza vaccine. General observations from the study: Authors proposed each seasonal influenza vaccination draws in few new T cells.

This material consisted of PBMCs from blood, taken about 11 days after vaccination. The receptor comes from a man aged 45 to 65 who received an inactivated influenza vaccine. The chain carries TRBV29-1 and TRBJ2-3, with 7 bases aligning to TRBD1. This chain's CDR3 is CSVGQGANTDTQYF. In DNA, the CDR3 is TGCAGCGTTGGACAGGGCGCAAATACAGATACGCAGTATTTT.